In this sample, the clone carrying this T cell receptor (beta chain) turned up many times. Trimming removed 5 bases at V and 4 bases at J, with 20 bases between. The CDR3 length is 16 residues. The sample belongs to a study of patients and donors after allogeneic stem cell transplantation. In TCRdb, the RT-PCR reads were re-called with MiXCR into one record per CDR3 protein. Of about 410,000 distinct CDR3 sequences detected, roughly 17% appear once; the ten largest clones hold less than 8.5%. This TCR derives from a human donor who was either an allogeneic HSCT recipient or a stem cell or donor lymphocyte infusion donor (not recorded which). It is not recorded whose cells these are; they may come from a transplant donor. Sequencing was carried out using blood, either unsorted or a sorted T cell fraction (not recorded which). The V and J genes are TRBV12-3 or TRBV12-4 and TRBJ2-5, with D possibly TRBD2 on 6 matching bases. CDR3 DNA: TGTGCCAGCAGTCAAGACCCGGGACTCCCCCCAGAGACCCAGTACTTC. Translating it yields CASSQDPGLPPETQYF.